This section outlines one TCR beta chain sequence together with its context. Which antigen it targets is not known. Per-nucleotide qualities are absent, and no much larger clonotype sits a single base away. Whole blood was collected in K2EDTA tubes by collaborating institutions according to the institutions' own protocols. For TCRbeta analysis, collaborator samples were shipped as frozen whole blood, as isolated PBMCs, or as DNA extracted from either sample type. TCRbeta CDR3 regions were amplified from genomic DNA using the immunoSEQ Assay, a bias-controlled multiplex PCR. On the study's bioinformatics: Within the assay, amplification of reference gene primers was used to estimate how many nucleated cells each sample contained. To quantify the absolute abundance of each unique TCRbeta CDR3 rearrangement, sequence reads were collapsed and filtered. For each sample, productive Simpson clonality was calculated as the square root of Simpson's diversity index over productive rearrangements. The clones in this table, taken by TCRdb from immuneACCESS, are in-frame only. Not every clone is retained; where verified, under half of the shortfall comes from an unresolved V gene, and the cause of the rest is unknown. The DNA was the basis for D and trimming; V, J and clone size are from that table. Within this sample are fewer than 85,000 clones, with 60% to 75% of them counted one time only. The top ten hold 35% of the sample.

Looking up the germline V gene yields CDR1 SGHDT and CDR2 YYEEEE. From the cysteine up to the phenylalanine, the CDR3 has a length of 17 residues. The only DNA kept is the CDR3, 51 bases in frame from the first base. V and J lose 4 bases and 3 bases, and a span of 20 bases separates them. The data originate from a study of blood T cell repertoires in COVID-19 (dated by TCRdb to 2018 to 2021). In the study overall: The collaborator samples originated in the United States, Italy and Spain and spanned the acute and convalescent phases of COVID-19. The prospective study material was composed of cDNA or gDNA derived from T cells, B-cell-depleted T cells, or PBMCs. Where HLA class I and class II types were available, the types were taken from metadata supplied by the sample provider, not from assay-based typing. A de-identified subject ID, COVID-19 status, age in years and sex were almost always included in the sample metadata. Samples were obtained from the ongoing ImmuneRACE study (first 160 participants) and from roughly 1,300 subjects provided by 6 global collaborators. Deeply sampled blood TCRbeta repertoires from subjects exposed to, actively infected with, or recovered from COVID-19 were included in the dataset. The repertoires were released in a freely available public database meant as a resource for research on the immune response to SARS-CoV-2.

What the research found in general, with its limitations: The quantity of clinical and demographic metadata differed by source and by participant and was supplied without curation.

The receptor was isolated from a woman in her 70s with acute or convalescent COVID-19. The specimen sequenced was peripheral blood. The chain links TRBV5-6 with TRBJ1-3; TRBD1 is a weak D gene call, 5 bases matching. The nucleotides read TGTGCCAGCAGCCCACCCGGCGGGGGGTTATTTGGAAACACCATATATTTT. It encodes CASSPPGGGLFGNTIYF.